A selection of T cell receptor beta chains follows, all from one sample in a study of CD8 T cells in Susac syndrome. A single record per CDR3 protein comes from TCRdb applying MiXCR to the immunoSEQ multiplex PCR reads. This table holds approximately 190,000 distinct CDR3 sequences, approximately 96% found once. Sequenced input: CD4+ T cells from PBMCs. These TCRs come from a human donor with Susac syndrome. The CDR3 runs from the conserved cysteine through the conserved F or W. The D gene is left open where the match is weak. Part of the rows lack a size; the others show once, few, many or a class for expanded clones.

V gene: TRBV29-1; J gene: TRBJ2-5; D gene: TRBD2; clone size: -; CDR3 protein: CSVRTSSVQETQYF; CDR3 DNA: TGCAGCGTTAGGACTAGTTCCGTCCAAGAGACCCAGTACTTC
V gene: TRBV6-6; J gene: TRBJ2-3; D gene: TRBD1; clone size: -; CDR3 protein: CASTAGQAYTDTQYF; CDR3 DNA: TGTGCCAGCACCGCGGGACAGGCCTACACAGATACGCAGTATTTT
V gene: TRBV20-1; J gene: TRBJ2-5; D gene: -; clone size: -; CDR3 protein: CSAQSGLGETQYF; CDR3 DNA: TGCAGTGCTCAGAGCGGCTTGGGGGAGACCCAGTACTTC
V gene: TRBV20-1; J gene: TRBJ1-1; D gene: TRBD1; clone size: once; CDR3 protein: CSAILQGETEAFF; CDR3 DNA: TGCAGTGCTATCCTACAGGGGGAAACTGAAGCTTTCTTT
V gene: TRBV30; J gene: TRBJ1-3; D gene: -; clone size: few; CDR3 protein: CAWSPGTLASGNTIYF; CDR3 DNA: TGTGCCTGGAGTCCAGGGACTTTAGCCTCTGGAAACACCATATATTTT
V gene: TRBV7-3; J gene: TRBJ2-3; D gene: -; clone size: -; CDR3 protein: CASSSGPLTDTQYF; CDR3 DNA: TGTGCCAGCAGTTCCGGGCCCCTCACAGATACGCAGTATTTT
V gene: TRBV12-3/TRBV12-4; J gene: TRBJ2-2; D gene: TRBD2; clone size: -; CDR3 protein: CASSLGPTGSGGPHGELFF; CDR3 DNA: TGTGCCAGCAGTTTAGGGCCAACGGGGAGCGGGGGGCCCCACGGGGAGCTGTTTTTT
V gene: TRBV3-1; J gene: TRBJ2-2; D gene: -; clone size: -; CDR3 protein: CASSQMLALNTGELFF; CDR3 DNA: TGTGCCAGCAGCCAAATGCTAGCTCTCAACACCGGGGAGCTGTTTTTT
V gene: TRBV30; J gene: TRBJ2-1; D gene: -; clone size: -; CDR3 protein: CACPGLNTYNEQFF; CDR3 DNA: TGTGCCTGCCCGGGGCTAAATACCTACAATGAGCAGTTCTTC
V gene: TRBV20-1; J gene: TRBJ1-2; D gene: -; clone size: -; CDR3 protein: CSARVPGQLSYGYTF; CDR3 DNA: TGCAGTGCTAGAGTCCCGGGACAACTATCCTATGGCTACACCTTC
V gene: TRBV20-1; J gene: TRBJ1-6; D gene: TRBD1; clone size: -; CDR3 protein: CSAKLGGTGVRNSPLHF; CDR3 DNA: TGCAGTGCCAAACTGGGTGGGACAGGGGTTCGTAATTCACCCCTCCACTTT
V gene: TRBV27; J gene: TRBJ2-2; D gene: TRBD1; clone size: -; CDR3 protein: CASSSLGQGKWELFF; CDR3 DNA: TGTGCCAGCAGTTCCCTAGGACAGGGGAAATGGGAGCTGTTTTTT
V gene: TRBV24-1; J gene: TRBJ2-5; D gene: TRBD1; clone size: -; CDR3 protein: CATSDPGQGQETQYF; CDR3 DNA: TGTGCCACCAGTGATCCGGGACAGGGCCAAGAGACCCAGTACTTC
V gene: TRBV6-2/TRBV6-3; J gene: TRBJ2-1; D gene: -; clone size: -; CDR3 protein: CASKGGGNEQFF; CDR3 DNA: TGTGCCAGCAAAGGGGGTGGCAATGAGCAGTTCTTC
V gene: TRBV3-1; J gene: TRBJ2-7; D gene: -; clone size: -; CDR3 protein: CASSQGALSAYEQYF; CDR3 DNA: TGTGCCAGCAGCCAAGGGGCTCTCAGCGCATACGAGCAGTACTTC
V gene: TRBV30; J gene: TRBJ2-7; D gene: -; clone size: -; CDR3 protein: CAWTRISEQYF; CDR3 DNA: TGTGCCTGGACCCGAATTTCCGAGCAGTACTTC
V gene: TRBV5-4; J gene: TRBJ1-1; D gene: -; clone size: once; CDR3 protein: CASSLEGQGTIMNTEAFF; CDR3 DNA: TGTGCCAGCAGCTTGGAAGGGCAGGGGACTATCATGAACACTGAAGCTTTCTTT
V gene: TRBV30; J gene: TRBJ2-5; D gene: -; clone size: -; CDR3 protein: CAWSVKGGDETQYF; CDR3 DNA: TGTGCCTGGAGTGTAAAGGGAGGAGACGAGACCCAGTACTTC
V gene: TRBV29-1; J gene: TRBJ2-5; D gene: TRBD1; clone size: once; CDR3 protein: CSVGGQGETQYF; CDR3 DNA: TGCAGCGTTGGGGGACAGGGGGAGACCCAGTACTTC
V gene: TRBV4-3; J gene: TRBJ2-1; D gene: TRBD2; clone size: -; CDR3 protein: CASSSRLAGAYNEQFF; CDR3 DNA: TGCGCCAGCAGCTCACGACTAGCGGGGGCATACAATGAGCAGTTCTTC
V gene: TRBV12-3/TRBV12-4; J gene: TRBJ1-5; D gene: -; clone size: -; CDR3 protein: CASSLDTEQPQHF; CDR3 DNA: TGTGCCAGCAGTTTAGATACTGAACAGCCCCAGCATTTT
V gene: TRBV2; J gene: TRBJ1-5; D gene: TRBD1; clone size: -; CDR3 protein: CASSGYRGNQPQHF; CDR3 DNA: TGTGCCAGCAGTGGATACAGGGGGAATCAGCCCCAGCATTTT
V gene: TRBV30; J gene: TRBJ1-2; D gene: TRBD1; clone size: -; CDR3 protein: CAWSFRGNGYTF; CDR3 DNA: TGTGCCTGGAGTTTCAGGGGGAACGGCTACACCTTC
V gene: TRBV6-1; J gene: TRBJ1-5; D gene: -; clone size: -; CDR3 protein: CASSEALLGGSGQPQHF; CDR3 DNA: TGTGCCAGCAGTGAAGCGCTTCTTGGGGGTTCTGGGCAGCCCCAGCATTTT
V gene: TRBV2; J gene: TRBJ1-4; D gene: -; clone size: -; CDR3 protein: CASSEQAGKLFF; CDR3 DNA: TGTGCCAGCAGTGAACAGGCGGGAAAACTGTTTTTT
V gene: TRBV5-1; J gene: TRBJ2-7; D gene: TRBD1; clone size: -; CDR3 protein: CASSSHGTGSSLSYEQYF; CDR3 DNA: TGCGCCAGCAGTTCTCACGGGACAGGGTCGTCCTTATCCTACGAGCAGTACTTC
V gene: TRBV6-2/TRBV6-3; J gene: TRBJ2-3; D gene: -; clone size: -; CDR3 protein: CASTRTADTQYF; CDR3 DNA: TGTGCCAGCACAAGGACGGCGGATACGCAGTATTTT
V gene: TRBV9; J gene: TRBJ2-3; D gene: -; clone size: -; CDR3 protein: CASSVVRGRADF; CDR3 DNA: TGTGCCAGCAGCGTAGTCAGGGGGAGGGCAGATTTT
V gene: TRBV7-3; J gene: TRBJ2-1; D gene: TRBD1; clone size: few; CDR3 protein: CASSRDSSYNEQFF; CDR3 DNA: TGTGCCAGCAGTCGGGACAGCTCCTACAATGAGCAGTTCTTC
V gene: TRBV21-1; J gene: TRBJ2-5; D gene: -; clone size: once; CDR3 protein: CASSKIGTETQYF; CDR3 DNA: TGTGCCAGCAGCAAAATCGGGACGGAGACCCAGTACTTC
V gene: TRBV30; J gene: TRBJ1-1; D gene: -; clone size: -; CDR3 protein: CAWRKDGDTEAFF; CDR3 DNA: TGTGCCTGGAGGAAAGATGGGGACACTGAAGCTTTCTTT
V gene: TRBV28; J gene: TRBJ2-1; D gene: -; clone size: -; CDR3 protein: CASINEGWNEQFF; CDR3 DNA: TGTGCCAGCATAAATGAGGGCTGGAATGAGCAGTTCTTC
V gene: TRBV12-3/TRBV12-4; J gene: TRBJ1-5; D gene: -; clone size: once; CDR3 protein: CASSLAPKDQPQHF; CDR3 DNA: TGTGCCAGCAGTTTAGCCCCGAAAGATCAGCCCCAGCATTTT
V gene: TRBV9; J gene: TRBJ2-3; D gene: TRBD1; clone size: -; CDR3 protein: CASSVATGGVPQYF; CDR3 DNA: TGTGCCAGCAGCGTAGCGACAGGGGGGGTTCCGCAGTATTTT
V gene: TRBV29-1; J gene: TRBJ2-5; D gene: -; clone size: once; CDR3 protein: CSVVRGETQYF; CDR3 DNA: TGCAGCGTTGTAAGGGGGGAGACCCAGTACTTC
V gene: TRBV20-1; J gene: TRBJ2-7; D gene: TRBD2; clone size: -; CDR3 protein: CSAHLAGGAYEQYF; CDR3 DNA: TGCAGTGCTCACCTAGCGGGGGGCGCCTACGAGCAGTACTTC
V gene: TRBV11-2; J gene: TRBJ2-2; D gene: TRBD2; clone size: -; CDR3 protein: CASSPGRAGELFF; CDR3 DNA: TGTGCCAGCAGCCCTGGGAGGGCCGGGGAGCTGTTTTTT
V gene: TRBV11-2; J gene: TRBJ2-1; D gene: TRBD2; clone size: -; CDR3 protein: CASSDSWTSGVKGEQFF; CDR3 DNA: TGTGCCAGCAGCGACAGTTGGACTAGCGGGGTGAAGGGTGAGCAGTTCTTC
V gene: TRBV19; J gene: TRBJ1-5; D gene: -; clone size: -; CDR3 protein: CASSQQGGQPQHF; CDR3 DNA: TGTGCCAGTAGCCAACAGGGCGGTCAGCCCCAGCATTTT
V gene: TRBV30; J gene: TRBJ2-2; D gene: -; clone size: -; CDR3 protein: CAWKSGGTGELFF; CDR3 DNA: TGTGCCTGGAAATCAGGGGGGACCGGGGAGCTGTTTTTT
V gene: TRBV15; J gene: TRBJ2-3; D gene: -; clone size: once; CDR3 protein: CATSRDKQGLGSADTQYF; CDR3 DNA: TGTGCCACCAGCAGAGACAAACAGGGATTAGGTTCCGCAGATACGCAGTATTTT
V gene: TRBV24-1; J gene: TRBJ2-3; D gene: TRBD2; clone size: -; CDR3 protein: CATSDPSGGLADTQYF; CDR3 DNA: TGTGCCACCAGTGATCCGTCGGGGGGGCTCGCAGATACGCAGTATTTT
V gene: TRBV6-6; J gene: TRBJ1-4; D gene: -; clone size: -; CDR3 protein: CASIGGDGEKLFF; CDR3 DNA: TGTGCCAGCATAGGAGGGGACGGAGAAAAACTGTTTTTT
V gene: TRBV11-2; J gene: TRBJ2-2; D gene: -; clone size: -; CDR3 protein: CASSKRQTTGELFF; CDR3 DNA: TGTGCCAGCAGCAAAAGGCAGACGACCGGGGAGCTGTTTTTT
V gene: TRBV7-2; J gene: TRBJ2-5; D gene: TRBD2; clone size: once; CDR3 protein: CASSSVVWVAGTQETQYF; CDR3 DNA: TGTGCCAGCAGCTCCGTCGTCTGGGTAGCGGGTACTCAAGAGACCCAGTACTTC
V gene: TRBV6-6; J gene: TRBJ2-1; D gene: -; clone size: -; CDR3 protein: CASSYSKGNEQFF; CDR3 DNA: TGTGCCAGCAGTTACTCCAAGGGGAATGAGCAGTTCTTC
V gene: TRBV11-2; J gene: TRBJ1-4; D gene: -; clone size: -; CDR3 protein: CASNQDRASHEKLFF; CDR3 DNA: TGTGCCAGCAACCAAGACCGAGCCAGCCATGAAAAACTGTTTTTT
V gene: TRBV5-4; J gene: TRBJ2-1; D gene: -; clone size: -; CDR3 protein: CASSFRGFENEQFF; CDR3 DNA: TGTGCCAGCAGCTTCCGGGGGTTTGAAAATGAGCAGTTCTTC
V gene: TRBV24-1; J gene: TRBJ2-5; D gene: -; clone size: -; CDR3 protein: CATSAPPYQETQYF; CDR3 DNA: TGTGCCACCAGTGCTCCACCGTACCAAGAGACCCAGTACTTC